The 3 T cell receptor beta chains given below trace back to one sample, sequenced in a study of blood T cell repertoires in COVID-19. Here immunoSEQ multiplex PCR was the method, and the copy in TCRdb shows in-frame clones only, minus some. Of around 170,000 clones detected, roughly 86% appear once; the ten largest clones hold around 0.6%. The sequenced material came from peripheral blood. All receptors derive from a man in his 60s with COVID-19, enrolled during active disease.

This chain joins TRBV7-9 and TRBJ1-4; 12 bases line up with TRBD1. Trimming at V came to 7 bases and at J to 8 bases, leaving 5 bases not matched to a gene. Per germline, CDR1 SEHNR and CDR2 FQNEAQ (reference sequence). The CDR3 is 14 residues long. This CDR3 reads CASTPGTGGEKLFF. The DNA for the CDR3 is TGTGCCAGCACCCCCGGGACAGGGGGCGAAAAACTGTTTTTT. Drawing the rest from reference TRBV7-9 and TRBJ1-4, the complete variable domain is DTGVSQNPRHKITKRGQNVTFRCDPISEHNRLYWYRQTLGQGPEFLTYFQNEAQLEKSRLLSDRFSAERPKGSFSTLEIQRTEQGDSAMYLCASTPGTGGEKLFFGSGTQLSVL.

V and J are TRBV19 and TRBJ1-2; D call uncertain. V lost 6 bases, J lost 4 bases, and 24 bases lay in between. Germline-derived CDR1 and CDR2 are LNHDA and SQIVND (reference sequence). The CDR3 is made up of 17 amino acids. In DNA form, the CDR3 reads TGTGCCAGTAGGCCGAACCTACCCTTGGGCAGTCTCTATGGCTACACCTTC. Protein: CASRPNLPLGSLYGYTF.

This CDR3 is CASSLSPGELFF. Here the CDR3 DNA reads TGTGCCAGCAGCCTGTCCCCCGGGGAGCTGTTTTTT. The chain is built from TRBV11-3 and TRBJ2-2, with D unclear. The V gene's germline CDR1 is SGHNT and CDR2 YENEEA. V was trimmed by 5 bases and J by 6 bases, leaving 7 bases between them. This CDR3 contains 12 residues.